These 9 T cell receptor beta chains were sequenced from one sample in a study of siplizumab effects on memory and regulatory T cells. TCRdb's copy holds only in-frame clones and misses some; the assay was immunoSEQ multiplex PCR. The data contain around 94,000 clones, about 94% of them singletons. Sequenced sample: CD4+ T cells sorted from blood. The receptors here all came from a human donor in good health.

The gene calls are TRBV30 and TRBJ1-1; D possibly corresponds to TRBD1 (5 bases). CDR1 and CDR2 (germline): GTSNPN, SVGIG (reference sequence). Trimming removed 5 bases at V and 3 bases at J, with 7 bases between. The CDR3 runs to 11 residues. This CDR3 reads CAWRDYTEAFF. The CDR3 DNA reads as TGTGCCTGGCGGGACTACACTGAAGCTTTCTTT.

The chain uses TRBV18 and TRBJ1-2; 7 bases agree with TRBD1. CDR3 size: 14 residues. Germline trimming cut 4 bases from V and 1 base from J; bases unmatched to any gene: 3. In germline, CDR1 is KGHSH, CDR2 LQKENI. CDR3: CASSQDRINYGYTF. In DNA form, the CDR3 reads TGTGCCAGCTCACAGGACAGGATTAACTATGGCTACACCTTC.

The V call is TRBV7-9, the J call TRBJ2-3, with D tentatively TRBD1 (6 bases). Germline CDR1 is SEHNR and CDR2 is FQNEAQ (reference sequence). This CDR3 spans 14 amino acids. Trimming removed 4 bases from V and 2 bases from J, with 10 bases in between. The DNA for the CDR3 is TGTGCCAGCAGCTCCCGGACAGACACAGATACGCAGTATTTT. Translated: CASSSRTDTDTQYF.

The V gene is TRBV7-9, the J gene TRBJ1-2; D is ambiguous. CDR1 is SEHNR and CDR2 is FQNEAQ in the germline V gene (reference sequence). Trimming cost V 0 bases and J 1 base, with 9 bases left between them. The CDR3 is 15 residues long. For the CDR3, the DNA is TGTGCCAGCAGCTTAGCCCCGGGAAATAACTATGGCTACACCTTC. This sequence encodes CASSLAPGNNYGYTF.

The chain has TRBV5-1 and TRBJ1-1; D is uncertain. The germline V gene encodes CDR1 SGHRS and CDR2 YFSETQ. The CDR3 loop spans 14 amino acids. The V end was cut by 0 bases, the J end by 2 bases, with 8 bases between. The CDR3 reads CASSLDGVNTEAFF. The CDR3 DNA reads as TGCGCCAGCAGCTTGGACGGGGTAAACACTGAAGCTTTCTTT.

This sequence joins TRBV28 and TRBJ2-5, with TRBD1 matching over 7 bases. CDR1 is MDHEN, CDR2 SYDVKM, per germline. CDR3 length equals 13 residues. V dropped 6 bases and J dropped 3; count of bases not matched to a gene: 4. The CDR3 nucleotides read TGTGCCAGCAGCCAAGACAGGGAAGAGACCCAGTACTTC. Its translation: CASSQDREETQYF.

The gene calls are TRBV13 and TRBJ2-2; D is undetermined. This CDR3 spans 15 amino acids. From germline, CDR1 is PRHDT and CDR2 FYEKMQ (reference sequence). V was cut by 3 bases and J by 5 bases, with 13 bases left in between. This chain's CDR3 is CASSFRVLGTGELFF. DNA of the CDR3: TGTGCCAGCAGCTTTAGGGTTTTGGGAACCGGGGAGCTGTTTTTT.

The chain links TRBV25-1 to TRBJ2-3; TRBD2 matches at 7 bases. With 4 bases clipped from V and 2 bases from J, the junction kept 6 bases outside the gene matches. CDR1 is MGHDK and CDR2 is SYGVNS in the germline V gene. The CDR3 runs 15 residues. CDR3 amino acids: CASSVQRGLTDTQYF. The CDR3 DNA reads TGTGCCAGCAGTGTCCAGCGGGGTCTCACAGATACGCAGTATTTT.

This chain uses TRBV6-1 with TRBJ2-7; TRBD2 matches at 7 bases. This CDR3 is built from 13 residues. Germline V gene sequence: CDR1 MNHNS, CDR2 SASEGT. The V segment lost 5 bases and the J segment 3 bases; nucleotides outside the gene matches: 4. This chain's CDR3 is CASSRGLVYEQYF. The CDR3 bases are TGTGCCAGCAGTCGCGGACTAGTCTACGAGCAGTACTTC.